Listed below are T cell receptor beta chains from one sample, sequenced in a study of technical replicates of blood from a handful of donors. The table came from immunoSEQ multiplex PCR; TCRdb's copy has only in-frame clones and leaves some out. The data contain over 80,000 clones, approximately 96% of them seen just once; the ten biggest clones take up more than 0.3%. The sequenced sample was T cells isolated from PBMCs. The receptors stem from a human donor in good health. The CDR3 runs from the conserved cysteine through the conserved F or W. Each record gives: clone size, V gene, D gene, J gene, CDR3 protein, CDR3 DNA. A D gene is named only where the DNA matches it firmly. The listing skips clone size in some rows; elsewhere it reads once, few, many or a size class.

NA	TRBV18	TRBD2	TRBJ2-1	CASSPGLAGGINEQFF	TGTGCCAGCTCACCCGGACTAGCGGGAGGAATTAATGAGCAGTTCTTC
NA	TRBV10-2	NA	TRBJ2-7	CASSWEGGDYEQYF	TGCGCCAGCAGTTGGGAGGGGGGGGACTACGAGCAGTACTTC
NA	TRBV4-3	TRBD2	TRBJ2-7	CASSQDRTSGTEQYF	TGCGCCAGCAGCCAAGATCGGACTAGCGGGACCGAGCAGTACTTC
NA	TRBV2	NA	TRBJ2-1	CANNGRTYNEQFF	TGTGCCAACAACGGGAGAACCTACAATGAGCAGTTCTTC
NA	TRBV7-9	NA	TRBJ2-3	CASSLVVAGTDTQYF	TGTGCCAGCAGCTTAGTAGTAGCGGGCACAGATACGCAGTATTTT
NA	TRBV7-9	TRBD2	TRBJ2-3	CASSHIGLAGTDTQYF	TGTGCCAGCAGCCATATAGGACTAGCGGGAACAGATACGCAGTATTTT
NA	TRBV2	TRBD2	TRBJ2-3	CASSERLAGTDTQYF	TGTGCCAGCAGTGAAAGGCTAGCGGGAACAGATACGCAGTATTTT
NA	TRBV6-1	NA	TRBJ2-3	CASSGTTKITDTQYF	TGTGCCAGCAGTGGGACTACAAAGATCACAGATACGCAGTATTTT
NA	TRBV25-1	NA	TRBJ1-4	CASSDGVFEKLFF	TGTGCCAGCAGTGACGGAGTTTTTGAAAAACTGTTTTTT
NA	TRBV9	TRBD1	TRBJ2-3	CASSETGLDTQYF	TGTGCCAGCAGCGAGACAGGGCTAGATACGCAGTATTTT
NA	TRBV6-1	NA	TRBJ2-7	CASSPRGLHFEQYF	TGTGCCAGCAGTCCCAGGGGTTTGCATTTCGAGCAGTACTTC
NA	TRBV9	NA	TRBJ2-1	CASSRGGIGYNEQFF	TGTGCCAGCTCCCGGGGCGGGATTGGGTACAATGAGCAGTTCTTC
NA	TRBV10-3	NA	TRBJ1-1	CAISESIVLRGTNTEAFF	TGTGCCATCAGTGAGTCGATTGTTTTGCGGGGGACTAACACTGAAGCTTTCTTT
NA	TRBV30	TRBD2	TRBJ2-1	CAWSVRLAGNEQFF	TGTGCCTGGAGTGTAAGACTAGCGGGCAATGAGCAGTTCTTC
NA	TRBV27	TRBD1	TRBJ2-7	CASSLSLGQGFTYEQYF	TGTGCCAGCAGTTTATCACTGGGACAGGGATTCACCTACGAGCAGTACTTC
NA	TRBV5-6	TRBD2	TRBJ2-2	CASRMGTSGSRDTGELFF	TGTGCCAGCAGGATGGGGACTAGCGGGAGTAGGGACACCGGGGAGCTGTTTTTT
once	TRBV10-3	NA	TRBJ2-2	CAISVMTSDFTGELFF	TGTGCCATCAGTGTTATGACTAGTGATTTTACCGGGGAGCTGTTTTTT
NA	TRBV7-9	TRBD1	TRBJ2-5	CASSLAGTEETQYF	TGTGCCAGCAGCTTAGCCGGGACAGAAGAGACCCAGTACTTC